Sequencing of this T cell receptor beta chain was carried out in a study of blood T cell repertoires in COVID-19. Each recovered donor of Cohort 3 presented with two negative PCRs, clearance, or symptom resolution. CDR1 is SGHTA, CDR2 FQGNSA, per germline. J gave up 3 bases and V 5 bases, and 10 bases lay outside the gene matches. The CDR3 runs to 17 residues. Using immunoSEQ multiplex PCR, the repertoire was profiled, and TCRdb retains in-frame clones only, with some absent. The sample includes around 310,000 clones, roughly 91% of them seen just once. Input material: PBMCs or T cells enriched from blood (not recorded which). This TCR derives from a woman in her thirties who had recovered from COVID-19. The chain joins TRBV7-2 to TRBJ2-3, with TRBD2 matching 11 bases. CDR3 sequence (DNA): TGTGCCAGCAGCAAAAAACTAGCGGGAGCAGCGACAGATACGCAGTATTTT. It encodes CASSKKLAGAATDTQYF.